What follows are 17 T cell receptor beta chains derived from one specimen sequenced in a study of beta chain features in type 1 diabetes listed by TCRdb under 2018. To prepare the library, the immunoSEQ multiplex PCR assay was applied. The High Capacity cDNA Reverse Transcription Kit was used to reverse transcribe all of the isolated RNA, meaning that expressed TCRB transcripts were what got sequenced. TCRdb provides this immuneACCESS table in a form limited to in-frame rearrangements. Some clones are lacking; in checked studies, under half of them reflect an unresolved V gene, and why the rest are absent is not known. The sample table lists 900,000 or so clones, about a sixth of them with a count of one. 0.02% to 0.03% of the sample is taken by the ten largest. The sample taken for sequencing was naive CD4+ T cells from blood. The cell subset or site label on this specimen signifies: true naive CD4+ T cells. The receptors originated from a woman aged 18-35 years in good health.

V gene TRBV7-9 combines with J gene TRBJ2-5; TRBD2 matches 7 bases. The CDR3 is 17 amino acids. The germline V gene has CDR1 SEHNR and CDR2 FQNEAQ (reference sequence). With 7 bases clipped from V and 4 bases from J, the junction kept 18 bases outside the gene matches. Here the CDR3 DNA reads TGTGCCAGCACTCGCCGCGGGGGAGAGAGTGTGGGAGAGACCCAGTACTTC. Translating gives CASTRRGGESVGETQYF.

This clone was detected only a few times. The chain uses TRBV6-6 and TRBJ1-1; D gene ambiguous. CDR3 length: 10 amino acids. Germline V lookup: CDR1 MNHNY, CDR2 SVGAGI (reference sequence). V was pared by 6 bases and J by 5 bases, with 4 bases between. The CDR3 DNA follows: TGTGCCAGCAGGGAAACTGAAGCTTTCTTT. As protein: CASRETEAFF.

The J gene is TRBJ2-1, the V gene TRBV10-3; 9 bases are a match to TRBD1. V lost 4 bases and J lost 7; bases outside the gene matches: 11. This CDR3 has 16 residues. Germline V gene data show CDR1 as ENHRY and CDR2 as SYGVKD. CDR3 region: CAISGNGGQGNNEQFF. For the CDR3, the DNA is TGTGCCATCAGTGGCAACGGGGGACAGGGTAATAATGAGCAGTTCTTC.

This clone was seen more than once but under ten times. The chain links TRBV6-5 to TRBJ2-1, with D uncertain. CDR1 is MNHEY and CDR2 is SVGAGI in the germline V gene. There are 13 residues in the CDR3. The V end was cut by 2 bases, the J end by 4 bases, with 6 bases between. The CDR3 reads CASSYGAYNEQFF. CDR3 nucleotides: TGTGCCAGCAGTTACGGCGCGTACAATGAGCAGTTCTTC.

This clone was seen more than once but under ten times. The chain combines TRBV21-1 with TRBJ2-5; the table names TRBD2, a call not compared with the DNA. TRBV21-1 is shown as a pseudogene. CDR3 length equals 22 residues. CDR3 sequence (DNA): TGTGCCAGCAGCAAAATTCTCTGGCTCCGTCGGCTAGCGGGAGATCATCAAGAGACCCAGTACTTC. This translates into CASSKILWLRRLAGDHQETQYF.

This clone was detected a few times. The V gene is TRBV11-3, the J gene TRBJ2-1; 7 bases line up with TRBD1. The length of the CDR3 is 16 residues. Germline CDR1 reads SGHNT; CDR2 reads YENEEA. V lost 1 base, J lost 0 bases, and 3 bases stayed unmatched. The chain's CDR3 is CASSLGSGGSYNEQFF. In DNA form, the CDR3 reads TGTGCCAGCAGCTTAGGTTCAGGGGGCTCCTACAATGAGCAGTTCTTC.

V and J are TRBV15 and TRBJ2-7, with 11 bases fitting TRBD1. V lost 3 bases to trimming and J lost 5 bases; unmatched junction nucleotides: 6. Germline V gene data show CDR1 as LNHNV and CDR2 as YYDKDF (reference sequence). The CDR3 totals 15 residues. CDR3: CATSRTGQGVDEQYF. Written as DNA, the CDR3 is TGTGCCACCAGCAGGACGGGACAGGGGGTGGACGAGCAGTACTTC.

This clone has only a few counts. The chain is built from TRBV6-6 and TRBJ1-2, with a weak D call TRBD1 (5 bases). V was cut by 6 bases and J by 7 bases, with 18 bases left in between. CDR1 is MNHNY, CDR2 SVGAGI, per germline (reference sequence). The CDR3 contains 14 residues. The DNA for the CDR3 is TGTGCCAGCAGGGAACTCGACAGTGCGTTTGGCTACACCTTC. Its protein product is CASRELDSAFGYTF.

This clone has only a few counts. J is TRBJ2-7 and V is TRBV20-1; D call uncertain. V shed 8 bases and J shed 6 bases, with 14 bases lying between them. The germline V gene has CDR1 DFQATT and CDR2 SNEGSKA (reference sequence). This CDR3 contains 11 residues. The CDR3 reads CSQRRGSEQYF. The CDR3 DNA is TGCAGTCAGAGGAGAGGATCCGAGCAGTACTTC.

The sample holds a few counts of this clone. V and J are TRBV7-9 and TRBJ2-7; 10 nucleotides match TRBD1. Unmatched junction bases numbered 6, after V lost 4 bases and J lost 6 bases. The CDR3 is 14 amino acids. Germline V gene lookup returns CDR1 SEHNR and CDR2 FQNEAQ (reference sequence). The CDR3 spells CASSSIGQGGEQYF. DNA of the CDR3: TGTGCCAGCAGCTCGATCGGACAGGGGGGCGAGCAGTACTTC.

This chain uses TRBV20-1 with TRBJ1-4; D not resolved. CDR3 length: 11 residues. Looked up from germline, CDR1 is DFQATT and CDR2 is SNEGSKA (reference sequence). The ends were cut back, 4 bases at V and 8 bases at J, with 8 bases in the middle. CDR3 sequence (DNA): TGCAGTGCTATTGTGGGGGAAAAACTGTTTTTT. This sequence encodes CSAIVGEKLFF.

The chain couples TRBV7-9 to TRBJ2-2; a weak D match, TRBD1 (6 bases). Trimming left V 5 bases short and J 4 bases short, with 11 bases between. The CDR3 is 14 amino acids. Germline CDR1 and CDR2: SEHNR and FQNEAQ (reference sequence). The CDR3, as DNA: TGTGCCAGCAGCCAGGGGCCACTCACCGGGGAGCTGTTTTTT. Encoded protein: CASSQGPLTGELFF.

This chain links TRBV7-6 with TRBJ1-2; weak D call: TRBD1 (6 bases). Germline V gene data show CDR1 as SGHVS and CDR2 as FNYEAQ. Trimming pared 3 bases from V and 2 bases from J, leaving 13 bases between. The CDR3 is made up of 15 amino acids. The chain's CDR3 is CASSFSTTGNYGYTF. In DNA form, the CDR3 reads TGTGCCAGCAGCTTCAGCACAACAGGGAACTATGGCTACACCTTC.

This clone turned up a few times. The rearrangement uses TRBV5-1 and TRBJ2-7, with 9 bases matching TRBD1. The V and J ends lost 3 bases and 2 bases, in that order; junction bases with no gene match: 3. CDR3 size: 14 residues. Germline V gene lookup returns CDR1 SGHRS and CDR2 YFSETQ. CDR3 loop: CASSSRTGAYEQYF. In DNA, the CDR3 is TGCGCCAGCAGCTCGAGGACAGGGGCCTACGAGCAGTACTTC.

This chain joins TRBV2 and TRBJ2-5; D not certain. The V end was cut by 2 bases, the J end by 7 bases, with 14 bases between. CDR3 size: 14 residues. The germline gives CDR1 SNHLY, CDR2 FYNNEI. CDR3 DNA sequence: TGTGCCAGCAGTGAATCCGTACAGTCAGGGACCCAGTACTTC. This gives the protein CASSESVQSGTQYF. The full variable domain, its missing parts supplied by reference TRBV2 and TRBJ2-5, is EPEVTQTPSHQVTQMGQEVILRCVPISNHLYFYWYRQILGQKVEFLVSFYNNEISEKSEIFDDQFSVERPDGSNFTLKIRSTKLEDSAMYFCASSESVQSGTQYFGPGTRLLVL.

This clone showed up just a few times. The J gene is TRBJ2-2, the V gene TRBV10-3; D is unclear. The CDR3 covers 12 residues. The V gene lost 2 bases and the J gene lost 6 bases, with 4 bases spanning the gap. The germline V gene has CDR1 ENHRY and CDR2 SYGVKD. The CDR3 region is CAISEMAGELFF. The CDR3 DNA sequence: TGTGCCATCAGTGAGATGGCCGGGGAGCTGTTTTTT.

This clone was detected only a few times. The chain is built from TRBV9 and TRBJ2-7; D might be TRBD1 or TRBD2, each matching 5 bases. CDR1 SGDLS and CDR2 YYNGEE come from the germline V gene. The CDR3 covers 15 residues. V was clipped by 3 bases and J by 0 bases, with 13 bases between them. The CDR3 is CASSAHMGVSYEQYF. The CDR3 DNA reads TGTGCCAGCAGCGCCCACATGGGGGTCTCCTACGAGCAGTACTTC.